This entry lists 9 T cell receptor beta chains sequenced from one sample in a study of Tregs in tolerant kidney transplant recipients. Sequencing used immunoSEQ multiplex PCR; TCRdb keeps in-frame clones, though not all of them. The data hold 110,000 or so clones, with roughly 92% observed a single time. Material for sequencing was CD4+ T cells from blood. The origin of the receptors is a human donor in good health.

The CDR3, as DNA: TGCGCCAGCAGACGGGACAGTACCTACGAGCAGTACTTC. Protein sequence: CASRRDSTYEQYF. V is TRBV10-2 and J is TRBJ2-7, with 7 bases lining up with TRBD1. The CDR3 length is 13 residues. J was trimmed by 2 bases and V by 6 bases; bases with no gene match: 4. CDR1 is WSHSY, CDR2 SAAADI, per germline.

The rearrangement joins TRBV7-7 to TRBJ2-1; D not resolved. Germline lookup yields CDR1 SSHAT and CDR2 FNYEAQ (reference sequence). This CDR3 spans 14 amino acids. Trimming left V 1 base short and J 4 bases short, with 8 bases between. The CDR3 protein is CASSLVDGYNEQFF. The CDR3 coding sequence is TGTGCCAGCAGCTTAGTCGACGGTTACAATGAGCAGTTCTTC.

The CDR3 nucleotides are TGTGCCAGCAGCGCCTCCGGGGGAAGAGTAGAGGGCTACACCTTC. This codes for CASSASGGRVEGYTF. The chain joins TRBV9 to TRBJ1-2; D perhaps matches TRBD1 (5 bases). Germline CDR1 and CDR2: SGDLS and YYNGEE. V shed 3 bases and J shed 8 bases, with 20 bases lying between them. The CDR3 loop spans 15 amino acids.

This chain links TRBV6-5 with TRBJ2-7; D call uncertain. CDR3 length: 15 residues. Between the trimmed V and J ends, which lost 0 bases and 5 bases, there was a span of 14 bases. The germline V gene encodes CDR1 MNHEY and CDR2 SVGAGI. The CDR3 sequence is CASSYSRTSRNEQYF. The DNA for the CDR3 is TGTGCCAGCAGTTACTCGAGGACCAGCAGGAACGAGCAGTACTTC.

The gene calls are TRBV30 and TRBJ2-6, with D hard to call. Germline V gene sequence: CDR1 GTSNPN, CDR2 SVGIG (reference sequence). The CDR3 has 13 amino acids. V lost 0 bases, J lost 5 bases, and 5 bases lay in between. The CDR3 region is CAWSVIWANVLTF. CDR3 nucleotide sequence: TGTGCCTGGAGTGTAATCTGGGCCAACGTCCTGACTTTC.

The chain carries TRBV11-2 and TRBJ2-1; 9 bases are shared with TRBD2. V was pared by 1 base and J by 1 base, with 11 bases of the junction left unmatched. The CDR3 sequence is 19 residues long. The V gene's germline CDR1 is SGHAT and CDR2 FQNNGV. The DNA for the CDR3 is TGTGCCAGCAGCTTAGGCAGGAAAGCTAGCGGGACTTCCTACAATGAGCAGTTCTTC. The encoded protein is CASSLGRKASGTSYNEQFF.

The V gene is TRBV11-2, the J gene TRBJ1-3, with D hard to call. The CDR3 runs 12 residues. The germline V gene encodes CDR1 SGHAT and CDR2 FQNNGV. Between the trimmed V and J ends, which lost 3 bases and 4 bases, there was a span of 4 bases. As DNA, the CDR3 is TGTGCCAGCAGCTTCGTGGGAAACACCATATATTTT. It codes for CASSFVGNTIYF.

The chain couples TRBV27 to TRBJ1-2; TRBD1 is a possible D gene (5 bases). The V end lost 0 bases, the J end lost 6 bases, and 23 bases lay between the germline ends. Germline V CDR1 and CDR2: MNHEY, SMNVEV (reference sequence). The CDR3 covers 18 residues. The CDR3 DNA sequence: TGTGCCAGCAGTTTATCCCGTGCCTTGAAGGGGCATATCAATGGCTACACCTTC. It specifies CASSLSRALKGHINGYTF.

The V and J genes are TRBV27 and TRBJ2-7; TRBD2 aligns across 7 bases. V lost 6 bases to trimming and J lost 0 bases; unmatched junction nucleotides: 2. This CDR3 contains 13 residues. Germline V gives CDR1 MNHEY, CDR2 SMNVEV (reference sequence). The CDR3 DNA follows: TGTGCCAGCAGGGGCGGGGGCTCCTACGAGCAGTACTTC. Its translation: CASRGGGSYEQYF.